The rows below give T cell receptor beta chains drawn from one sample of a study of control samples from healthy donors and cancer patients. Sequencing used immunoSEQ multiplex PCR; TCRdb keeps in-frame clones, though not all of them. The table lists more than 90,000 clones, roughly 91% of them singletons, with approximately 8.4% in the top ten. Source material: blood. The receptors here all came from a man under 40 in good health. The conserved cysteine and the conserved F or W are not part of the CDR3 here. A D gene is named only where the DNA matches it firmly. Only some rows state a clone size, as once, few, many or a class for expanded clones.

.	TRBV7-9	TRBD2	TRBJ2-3	ASSLGPSGSADTQY
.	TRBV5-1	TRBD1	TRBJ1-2	ASRPGTGGFYGYT
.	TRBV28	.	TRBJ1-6	ASSSPTLSSSPLH
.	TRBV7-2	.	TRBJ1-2	ASSVSQYGYT
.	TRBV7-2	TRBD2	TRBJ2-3	AGCRGGRTDTQY
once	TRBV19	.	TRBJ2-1	ASSIVRGNEQF
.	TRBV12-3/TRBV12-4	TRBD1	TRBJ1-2	ASTLDRTGGYT
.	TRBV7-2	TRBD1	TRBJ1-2	ASSLGGTGYGYT
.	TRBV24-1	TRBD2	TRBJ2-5	ATSDIGEGTQETQY
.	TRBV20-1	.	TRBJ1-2	SAGRGYT
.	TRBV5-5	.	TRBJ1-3	ASTITGAFDSGNTIY
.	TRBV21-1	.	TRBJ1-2	ASSKADGGGYGYT
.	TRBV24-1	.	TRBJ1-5	ATSEATVGQPQH
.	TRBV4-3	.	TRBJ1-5	ASSQVHRVQPQH
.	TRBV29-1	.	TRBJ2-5	SVVTDSSETQY
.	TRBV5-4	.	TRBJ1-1	ASSLRGVNTEAF
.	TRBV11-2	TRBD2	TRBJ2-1	AGTTVNNEQF
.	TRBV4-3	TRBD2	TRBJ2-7	ASSQGYSGLAGNSYEQY
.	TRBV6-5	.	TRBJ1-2	ASSYGRGGGGYGYT
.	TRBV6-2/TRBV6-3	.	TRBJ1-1	ASSYPTTRTNTEAF
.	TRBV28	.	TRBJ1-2	ASSFTTNYGYT
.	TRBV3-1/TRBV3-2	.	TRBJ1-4	ASSPSTGFNEKLF
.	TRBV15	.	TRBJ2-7	ATSRGLSNDEQY
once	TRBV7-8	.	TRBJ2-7	ASSFNRERQY
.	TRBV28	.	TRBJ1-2	ASSSMKPLDGNYGYT
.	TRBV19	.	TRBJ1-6	ASSPYGRGSSYNSPLH
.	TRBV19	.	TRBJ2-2	ASSGGLDTGELF
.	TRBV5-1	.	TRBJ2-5	ASSLGEYRETQY
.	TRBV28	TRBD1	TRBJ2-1	ASSFGVVGQGVFGNEQF
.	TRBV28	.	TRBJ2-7	ASSLGAGYEQY
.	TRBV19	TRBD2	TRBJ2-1	ASSIGTSGLSVNEQF
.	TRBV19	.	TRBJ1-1	ASSEGQTGNTEAF
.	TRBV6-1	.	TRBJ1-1	ASSERRERNTEAF
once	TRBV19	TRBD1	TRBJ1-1	ASSSDRVNTEAF
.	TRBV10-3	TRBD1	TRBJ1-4	AIRGQKNEKLF
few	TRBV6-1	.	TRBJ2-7	ASSEPGLLSYEQY
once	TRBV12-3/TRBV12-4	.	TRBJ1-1	ASTLPVNTEAF
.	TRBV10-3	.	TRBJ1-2	AISESRGGYT
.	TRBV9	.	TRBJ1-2	ASSVSPSYYGYT
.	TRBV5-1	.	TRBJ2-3	ASKRGQDTQY
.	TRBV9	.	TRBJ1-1	ASSVGRGLDTEAF
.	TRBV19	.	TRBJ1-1	ASGQFLNTEAF
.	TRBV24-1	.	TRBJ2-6	ATSDRVAGANVLT
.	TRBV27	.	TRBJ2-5	ASSFGLWETQY
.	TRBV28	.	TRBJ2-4	ASSPRALAKNIQY
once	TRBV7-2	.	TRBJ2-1	ASSSTTLAIKGDEQF
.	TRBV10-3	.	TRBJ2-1	AIRHTGSSYNEQF
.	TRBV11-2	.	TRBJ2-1	ASSLLRGSYNEQF
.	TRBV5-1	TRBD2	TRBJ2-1	ASSPSRAGGPYNEQF
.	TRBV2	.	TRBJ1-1	ASRGEGWGEAF
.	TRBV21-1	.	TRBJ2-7	ASSKVFRGRF